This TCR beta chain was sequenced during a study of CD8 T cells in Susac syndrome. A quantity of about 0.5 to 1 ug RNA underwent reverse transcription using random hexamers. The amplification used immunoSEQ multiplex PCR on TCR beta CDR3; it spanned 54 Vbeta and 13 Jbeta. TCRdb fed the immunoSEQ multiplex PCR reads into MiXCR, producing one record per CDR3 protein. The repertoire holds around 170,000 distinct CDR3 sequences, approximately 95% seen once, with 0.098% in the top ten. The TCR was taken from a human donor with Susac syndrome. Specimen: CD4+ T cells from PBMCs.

For the CDR3, the DNA is TGCAGTGCCCCTACAGGCTCCTATAATTCACCCCTCCACTTT. It encodes CSAPTGSYNSPLHF. This chain joins TRBV20-1 and TRBJ1-6; possibly TRBD1 for D (5 bases). The V gene lost 6 bases and the J gene lost 0 bases, with 9 bases spanning the gap. The CDR3 has 14 residues. The germline CDR1 and CDR2 sequences are DFQATT and SNEGSKA (reference sequence).